The 28 T cell receptor beta chains listed next were all sequenced from one sample in a study of blood T cell dynamics during melanoma immunotherapy. The method was immunoSEQ multiplex PCR; TCRdb's version includes in-frame clones alone and lacks a portion of them. The sample holds 8,200 or so clones, 70% to 90% seen once. The time point denotes: week 3, after first cycle of checkpoint inhibitor. The material sequenced was blood, taken from a patient treated with checkpoint blockade. All receptors derive from a human donor with melanoma.

CDR3 coding DNA: TGTGCCAGCAGCTTATTAGGGACTAGCGGGTCCCCAAGGGAGCAGTACTTC. It translates to CASSLLGTSGSPREQYF. The chain couples TRBV5-8 to TRBJ2-7, with 12 bases fitting TRBD2. The CDR3 runs 17 residues. CDR1 is SGHTS, CDR2 YDEGEE, per germline. Germline trimming cut 2 bases from V and 7 bases from J; bases unmatched to any gene: 13.

The rearrangement joins TRBV7-9 to TRBJ2-7; 7 bases are shared with TRBD2. CDR1 is SEHNR, CDR2 FQNEAQ, per germline (reference sequence). There are 15 residues in the CDR3. Unmatched junction bases numbered 11, after V lost 3 bases and J lost 6 bases. This CDR3 reads CASSFSGGGLLEQYF. DNA for the CDR3: TGTGCCAGCAGCTTCTCTGGGGGAGGGTTACTCGAGCAGTACTTC.

In its sample, this clone was seen once. CDR3 loop: CASSLAIRLAGGETQYF. For the CDR3, the DNA is TGTGCCAGCAGCTTAGCTATTCGGCTAGCGGGAGGAGAGACCCAGTACTTC. V gene TRBV7-9 combines with J gene TRBJ2-5, with 11 bases identical to TRBD2. Unmatched junction bases numbered 7, after V lost 0 bases and J lost 4 bases. There are 17 residues in the CDR3. The germline gives CDR1 SEHNR, CDR2 FQNEAQ (reference sequence).

The chain employs TRBV27 and TRBJ2-5; 7 bases are shared with TRBD1. The DNA end favors TRBJ2-7, so the J call may be wrong. The CDR3 loop spans 14 amino acids. The germline V gene encodes CDR1 MNHEY and CDR2 SMNVEV (reference sequence). The CDR3 is CASSDTGAFYEQYF. DNA for the CDR3: TGTGCCAGCAGTGATACAGGGGCCTTCTACGAGCAGTACTTC.

In this sample, this clone turned up once. J is TRBJ1-4 and V is TRBV11-2; the D gene is possibly TRBD1 (6 bases). Germline V gene lookup returns CDR1 SGHAT and CDR2 FQNNGV. V lost 5 bases and J lost 10, with 23 bases in between. The CDR3 consists of 16 residues. Here the CDR3 reads CASSVQGLGKVAKLFF. The DNA of the CDR3 is TGTGCCAGCAGCGTTCAGGGGTTGGGTAAAGTTGCAAAACTGTTTTTT.

This clone was picked up one time. The chain has TRBV6-1 and TRBJ2-7; the match to TRBD2 covers 7 bases. V shed 4 bases, J shed 2 bases, and the junction held 2 bases outside the gene matches. From germline, CDR1 is MNHNS and CDR2 SASEGT. The CDR3 covers 13 residues. The CDR3 sequence is CASSAREAYEQYF. In DNA form, the CDR3 reads TGTGCCAGCAGTGCTCGGGAGGCCTACGAGCAGTACTTC.

The chain recombines TRBV7-9 with TRBJ1-2; unclear D gene. CDR1 is SEHNR, CDR2 FQNEAQ, per germline (reference sequence). The V gene lost 1 base and the J gene lost 0 bases, with 3 bases spanning the gap. The CDR3 contains 13 residues. This CDR3 is CASSLDPNYGYTF. CDR3 bases: TGTGCCAGCAGCTTAGACCCTAACTATGGCTACACCTTC.

The genes are TRBV5-6 and TRBJ2-7, with 12 bases lining up with TRBD2. CDR3 length equals 16 residues. Germline loops: CDR1 SGHDT, CDR2 YYEEEE. V lost 2 bases to trimming and J lost 6 bases; unmatched junction nucleotides: 9. For the CDR3, the DNA is TGTGCCAGCAGCTTCCTGACTAGCGGGGGTAGCGGCGAGCAGTACTTC. Its protein product is CASSFLTSGGSGEQYF.

This chain uses TRBV18 with TRBJ1-6, with D unresolved. V shed 4 bases and J shed 9 bases, with 7 bases lying between them. The germline gives CDR1 KGHSH, CDR2 LQKENI. CDR3 length equals 12 residues. The CDR3 reads CASSRETSPLHF. In DNA, the CDR3 is TGTGCCAGCTCACGGGAGACTTCACCCCTCCACTTT.

This clone came up a few times. The chain recombines TRBV4-1 with TRBJ2-7; D might be TRBD1 (5 bases). V lost 1 base and J 3 bases, leaving 19 bases between the germline ends. Germline CDR1 MGHRA, CDR2 YSYEKL. The CDR3 loop spans 17 amino acids. The CDR3 spells CASSQVIQRQGHYEQYF. Written as DNA, the CDR3 is TGCGCCAGCAGCCAAGTGATCCAGAGGCAGGGCCACTACGAGCAGTACTTC.

The chain links TRBV7-9 to TRBJ2-1; 9 positions match TRBD1. Germline V CDR1 and CDR2: SEHNR, FQNEAQ (reference sequence). The V gene end was trimmed by 5 bases and the J gene end by 4 bases; junction bases not matched to a gene: 6. The CDR3 is 15 amino acids. CDR3 amino acids: CASSRDRGLYNEQFF. The DNA for the CDR3 is TGTGCCAGCAGCCGAGACAGGGGGTTATACAATGAGCAGTTCTTC.

This sequence joins TRBV19 and TRBJ1-4; D may be TRBD1 (6 bases). V shed 3 bases and J shed 0 bases, with 8 bases lying between them. CDR1 and CDR2 (germline): LNHDA, SQIVND (reference sequence). The CDR3 spans 15 residues. The CDR3 spells CASSIWTATNEKLFF. In DNA, the CDR3 is TGTGCCAGTAGTATTTGGACAGCAACTAATGAAAAACTGTTTTTT.

The J gene is TRBJ1-2, the V gene TRBV27; a weak D match, TRBD1 (5 bases). This CDR3 contains 17 residues. Germline V gene sequence: CDR1 MNHEY, CDR2 SMNVEV (reference sequence). V was cut by 6 bases and J by 0 bases, with 20 bases left in between. CDR3 loop: CASRADKAKTTNYGYTF. Here the CDR3 DNA reads TGTGCCAGCAGGGCGGACAAAGCCAAGACGACTAACTATGGCTACACCTTC.

The chain is built from TRBV5-1 and TRBJ1-3, with D tentatively TRBD1 (5 bases). Germline V CDR1 and CDR2: SGHRS, YFSETQ. Trimming stripped 1 base from V and 1 base from J, with 12 bases between. The CDR3 runs 16 residues. CDR3 sequence (DNA): TGCGCCAGCAGCTTGACAGGAGGTGGGTCTGGAAACACCATATATTTT. Translated: CASSLTGGGSGNTIYF.

The chain carries TRBV4-3 and TRBJ1-2; no reliable D call. CDR3 length: 16 amino acids. V was trimmed by 0 bases and J by 4 bases, leaving 15 bases between them. Per the germline V gene, CDR1 is LGHNA and CDR2 is YSLEER. The CDR3 region has the DNA TGCGCCAGCAGCCAAGATCTGGCACAAGGCCCCTATGGCTACACCTTC. Its protein is CASSQDLAQGPYGYTF.

V usage is TRBV11-3 and J usage is TRBJ1-1, with D perhaps matching TRBD1 (5 bases). V was clipped by 5 bases and J by 0 bases, with 7 bases between them. The CDR3 totals 13 residues. CDR1 and CDR2 (germline): SGHNT, YENEEA. The CDR3: CASSLRVNTEAFF. In DNA form, the CDR3 reads TGTGCCAGCAGCCTCAGGGTGAACACTGAAGCTTTCTTT.

The J gene is TRBJ1-4, the V gene TRBV5-4, with 8 positions matching TRBD1. Trimming took 4 bases from V and 8 from J; bases not matched to a gene: 10. Germline lookup yields CDR1 SGHNT and CDR2 YYREEE (reference sequence). The CDR3 is made up of 15 amino acids. CDR3 bases: TGTGCCAGCAGCCCCGGACAGGGACTAAGAGAAAAACTGTTTTTT. Its translation: CASSPGQGLREKLFF.

The V call is TRBV29-1, the J call TRBJ2-2, with 7 bases aligning to TRBD1. This CDR3 region has 11 residues. Losses at the gene ends were 7 bases for V and 7 bases for J; bases not matched to a gene: 3. In germline, CDR1 is SQVTM, CDR2 ANQGSEA. CDR3 amino acids: CSGGQRGELFF. In DNA form, the CDR3 reads TGCAGCGGGGGACAGCGCGGGGAGCTGTTTTTT.

This sequence joins TRBV5-8 and TRBJ1-3; 8 bases are shared with TRBD1. CDR1 is SGHTS, CDR2 YDEGEE, per germline. V shed 2 bases and J 2 bases; nucleotides not matched to a gene: 0. This CDR3 region has 14 residues. The CDR3 sequence: CASSFRGPGNTIYF. The CDR3 coding sequence is TGTGCCAGCAGCTTCAGGGGGCCTGGAAACACCATATATTTT.

The rearrangement joins TRBV5-1 to TRBJ1-1; the D is unclear. V gave up 2 bases and J gave up 8 bases, with 10 bases separating them. This CDR3 is built from 12 residues. The V gene's germline CDR1 is SGHRS and CDR2 YFSETQ. The DNA of the CDR3 is TGCGCCAGCAGCTTTAGCGGGGTCGAAGCTTTCTTT. Its protein is CASSFSGVEAFF. Combining the CDR3 with reference TRBV5-1 and TRBJ1-1 gives the whole variable domain KAGVTQTPRYLIKTRGQQVTLSCSPISGHRSVSWYQQTPGQGLQFLFEYFSETQRNKGNFPGRFSGRQFSNSRSEMNVSTLELGDSALYLCASSFSGVEAFFGQGTRLTVV.

The chain employs TRBV6-5 and TRBJ2-7; D gene ambiguous. This CDR3 spans 12 amino acids. Trimming stripped 5 bases from V and 1 base from J, with 6 bases between. Per germline, CDR1 MNHEY and CDR2 SVGAGI. The CDR3 DNA reads TGTGCCAGCAGTGACCCTTCCTACGAGCAGTACTTC. This translates into CASSDPSYEQYF.

The chain recombines TRBV5-1 with TRBJ2-7, with D perhaps TRBD1 or TRBD2 (5 bases each). Trimming removed 1 base at V and 7 bases at J, with 9 bases between. This CDR3 has 12 residues. The germline V gene encodes CDR1 SGHRS and CDR2 YFSETQ. The CDR3 bases are TGCGCCAGCAGCTTGACCTGGGGGGAGCAGTACTTC. It specifies CASSLTWGEQYF.

This chain connects TRBV10-3 to TRBJ1-5; 7 bases line up with TRBD1. The V segment lost 3 bases and the J segment 6 bases; nucleotides outside the gene matches: 5. From germline, CDR1 is ENHRY and CDR2 SYGVKD. CDR3 length: 14 residues. The CDR3 DNA is TGTGCCATCAGTGAAACAGGGGAGGGTCAGCCCCAGCATTTT. Its protein is CAISETGEGQPQHF.

The genes are TRBV19 and TRBJ1-6, with D maybe TRBD1 (6 bases). The CDR3 contains 15 residues. Germline CDR1 reads LNHDA; CDR2 reads SQIVND (reference sequence). With 3 bases removed from V and 10 bases from J, the gap between germline ends came to 16 bases. The CDR3 reads CASSIEETGWSPLHF. The CDR3 bases are TGTGCCAGTAGTATTGAGGAAACAGGGTGGTCACCCCTCCACTTT.

This chain uses TRBV29-1 with TRBJ2-7, with 14 positions matching TRBD2. The CDR3 loop spans 17 amino acids. Trimming took 5 bases from V and 3 from J; bases not matched to a gene: 12. CDR1 and CDR2 from the germline V gene are SQVTM and ANQGSEA. CDR3 residues: CSVSYGTSGSEGYEQYF. In DNA, the CDR3 is TGCAGCGTTTCGTATGGGACTAGCGGGAGTGAGGGCTACGAGCAGTACTTC.

The chain couples TRBV19 to TRBJ2-5; possible D gene TRBD1, 6 bases. The DNA end favors TRBJ2-7, so the J call may be wrong. The CDR3 sequence is 13 residues long. Germline V gene data show CDR1 as LNHDA and CDR2 as SQIVND (reference sequence). CDR3 loop: CASSTAGAYEQYF. The CDR3 coding sequence is TGTGCCAGTAGTACAGCAGGGGCCTACGAGCAGTACTTC.

The chain recombines TRBV30 with TRBJ2-7; D is unresolved. V lost 5 bases and J 3 bases, leaving 17 bases between the germline ends. From germline, CDR1 is GTSNPN and CDR2 SVGIG (reference sequence). The CDR3 is 14 amino acids. Written as DNA, the CDR3 is TGTGCCTGGGGAACTAAGGGTTTAGACTACGAGCAGTACTTC. This encodes CAWGTKGLDYEQYF. Full variable domain (outside the CDR3, taken from reference TRBV30 and TRBJ2-7): SQTIHQWPATLVQPVGSPLSLECTVEGTSNPNLYWYRQAAGRGLQLLFYSVGIGQISSEVPQNLSASRPQDRQFILSSKKLLLSDSGFYLCAWGTKGLDYEQYFGPGTRLTVT.

This chain connects TRBV6-5 to TRBJ1-1; 7 nucleotides agree with TRBD1. CDR3 length: 16 amino acids. Germline values: CDR1 MNHEY, CDR2 SVGAGI. V was pared by 0 bases and J by 0 bases, with 4 bases of the junction left unmatched. The CDR3 DNA reads TGTGCCAGCAGTTACTCGAGACAGGGTGTGAACACTGAAGCTTTCTTT. It translates to CASSYSRQGVNTEAFF.